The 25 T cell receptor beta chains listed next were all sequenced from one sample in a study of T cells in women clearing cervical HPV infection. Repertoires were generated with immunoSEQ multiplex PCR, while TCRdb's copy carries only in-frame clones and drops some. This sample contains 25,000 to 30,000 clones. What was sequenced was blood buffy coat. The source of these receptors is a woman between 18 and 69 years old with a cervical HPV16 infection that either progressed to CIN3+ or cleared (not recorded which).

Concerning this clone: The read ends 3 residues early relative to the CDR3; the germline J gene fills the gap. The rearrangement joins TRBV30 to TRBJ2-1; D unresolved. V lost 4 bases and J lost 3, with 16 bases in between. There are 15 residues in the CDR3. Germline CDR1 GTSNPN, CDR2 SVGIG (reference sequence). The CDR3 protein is CAWKSAETDYNEQFF. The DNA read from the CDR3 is TGTGCCTGGAAGTCGGCGGAGACGGACTACAATGAG.

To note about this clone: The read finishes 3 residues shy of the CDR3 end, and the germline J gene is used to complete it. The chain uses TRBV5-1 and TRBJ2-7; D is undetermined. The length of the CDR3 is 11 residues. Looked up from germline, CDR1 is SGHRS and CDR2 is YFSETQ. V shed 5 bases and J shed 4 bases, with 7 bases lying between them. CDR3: CASSSGYEQYF. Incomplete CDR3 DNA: TGCGCCAGCAGTTCAGGATACGAG.

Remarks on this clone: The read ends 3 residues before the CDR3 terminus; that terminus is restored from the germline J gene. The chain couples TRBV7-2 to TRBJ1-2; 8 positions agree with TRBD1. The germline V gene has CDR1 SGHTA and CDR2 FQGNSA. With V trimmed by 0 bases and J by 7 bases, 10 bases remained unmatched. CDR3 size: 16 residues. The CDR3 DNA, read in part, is TGTGCCAGCAGCTTAGCCTCGGCCGGGACAGGCATTGGC. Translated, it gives CASSLASAGTGIG. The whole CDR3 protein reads CASSLASAGTGIGYTF.

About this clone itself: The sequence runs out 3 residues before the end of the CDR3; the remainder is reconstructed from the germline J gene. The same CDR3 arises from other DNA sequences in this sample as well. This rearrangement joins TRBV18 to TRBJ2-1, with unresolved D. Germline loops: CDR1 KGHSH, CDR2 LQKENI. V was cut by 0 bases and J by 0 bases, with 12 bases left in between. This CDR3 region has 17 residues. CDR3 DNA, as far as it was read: TGTGCCAGCTCACCACCGGTCGGCGGAAGCTCCTACAATGAG. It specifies CASSPPVGGSSYNE. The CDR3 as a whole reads CASSPPVGGSSYNEQFF.

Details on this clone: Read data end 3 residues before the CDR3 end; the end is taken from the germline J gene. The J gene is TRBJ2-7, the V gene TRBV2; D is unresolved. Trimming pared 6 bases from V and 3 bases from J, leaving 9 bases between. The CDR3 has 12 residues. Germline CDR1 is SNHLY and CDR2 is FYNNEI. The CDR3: CASSFRSYEQYF. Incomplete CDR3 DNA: TGTGCCAGCAGCTTCCGTAGCTACGAG.

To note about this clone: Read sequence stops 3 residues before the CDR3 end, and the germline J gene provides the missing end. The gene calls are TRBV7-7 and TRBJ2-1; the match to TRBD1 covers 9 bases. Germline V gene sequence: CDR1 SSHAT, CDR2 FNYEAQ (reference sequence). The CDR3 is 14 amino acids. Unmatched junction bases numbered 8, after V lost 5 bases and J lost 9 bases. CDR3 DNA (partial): TGTGCCAGCAGCGCGGGACAGGGCTCAGGTGAG. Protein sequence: CASSAGQGSGE. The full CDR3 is CASSAGQGSGEQFF. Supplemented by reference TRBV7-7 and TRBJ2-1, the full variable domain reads GAGVSQSPRYKVTKRGQDVTLRCDPISSHATLYWYQQALGQGPEFLTYFNYEAQPDKSGLPSDRFSAERPEGSISTLTIQRTEQRDSAMYRCASSAGQGSGEQFFGPGTRLTVL.

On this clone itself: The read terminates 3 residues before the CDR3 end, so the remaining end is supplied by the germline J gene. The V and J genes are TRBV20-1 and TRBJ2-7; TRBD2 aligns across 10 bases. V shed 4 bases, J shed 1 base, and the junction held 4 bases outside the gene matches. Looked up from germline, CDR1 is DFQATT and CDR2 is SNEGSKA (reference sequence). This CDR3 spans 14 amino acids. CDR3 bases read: TGCAGTGCTACTGGGACTAGCGTATCCTACGAG. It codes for CSATGTSVSYE. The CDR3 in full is CSATGTSVSYEQYF.

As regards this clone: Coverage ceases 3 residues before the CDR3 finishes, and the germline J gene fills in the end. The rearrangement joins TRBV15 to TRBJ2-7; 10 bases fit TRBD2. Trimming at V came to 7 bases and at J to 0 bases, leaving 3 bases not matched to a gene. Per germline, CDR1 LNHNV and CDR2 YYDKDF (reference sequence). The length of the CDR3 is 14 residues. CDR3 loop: CATTRTSGSYEQYF. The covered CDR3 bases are TGTGCCACCACCAGGACTAGCGGCTCCTACGAG. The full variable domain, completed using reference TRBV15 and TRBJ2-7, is DAMVIQNPRYQVTQFGKPVTLSCSQTLNHNVMYWYQQKSSQAPKLLFHYYDKDFNNEADTPDNFQSRRPNTSFCFLDIRSPGLGDTAMYLCATTRTSGSYEQYFGPGTRLTVT.

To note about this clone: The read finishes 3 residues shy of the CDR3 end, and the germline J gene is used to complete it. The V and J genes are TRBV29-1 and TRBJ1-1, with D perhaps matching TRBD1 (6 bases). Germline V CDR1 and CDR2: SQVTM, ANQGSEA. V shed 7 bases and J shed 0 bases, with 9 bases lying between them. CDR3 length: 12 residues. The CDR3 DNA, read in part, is TGCAGCGGCGGACAGCTGAACACTGAA. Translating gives CSGGQLNTE. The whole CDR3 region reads CSGGQLNTEAFF.

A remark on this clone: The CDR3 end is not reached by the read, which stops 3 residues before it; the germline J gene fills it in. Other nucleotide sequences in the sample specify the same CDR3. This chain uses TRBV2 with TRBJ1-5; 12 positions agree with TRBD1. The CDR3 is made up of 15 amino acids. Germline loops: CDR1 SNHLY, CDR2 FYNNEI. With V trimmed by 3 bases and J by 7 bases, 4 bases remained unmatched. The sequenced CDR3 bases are TGTGCCAGCAGTGAGGGACAGGGGGCGAGACAGCCC. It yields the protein CASSEGQGARQP. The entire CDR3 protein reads CASSEGQGARQPQHF. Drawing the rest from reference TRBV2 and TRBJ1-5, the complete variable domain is EPEVTQTPSHQVTQMGQEVILRCVPISNHLYFYWYRQILGQKVEFLVSFYNNEISEKSEIFDDQFSVERPDGSNFTLKIRSTKLEDSAMYFCASSEGQGARQPQHFGDGTRLSIL.

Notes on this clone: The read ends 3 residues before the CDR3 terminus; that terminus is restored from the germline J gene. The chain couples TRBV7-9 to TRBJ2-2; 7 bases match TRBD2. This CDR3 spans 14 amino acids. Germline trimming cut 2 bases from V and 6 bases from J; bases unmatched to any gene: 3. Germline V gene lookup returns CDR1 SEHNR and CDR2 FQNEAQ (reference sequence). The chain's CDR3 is CASSLRAGAGELFF. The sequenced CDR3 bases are TGTGCCAGCAGCTTACGGGCGGGAGCCGGGGAG.

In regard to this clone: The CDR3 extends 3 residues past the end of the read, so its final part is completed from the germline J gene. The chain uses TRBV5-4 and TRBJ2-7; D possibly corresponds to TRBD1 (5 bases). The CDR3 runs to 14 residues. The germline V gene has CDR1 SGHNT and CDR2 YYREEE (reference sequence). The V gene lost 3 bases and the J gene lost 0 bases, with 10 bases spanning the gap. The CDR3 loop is CASSSQGNSYEQYF. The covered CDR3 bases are TGTGCCAGCAGCTCTCAGGGCAACTCCTACGAG.

CDR3 in amino acids: CASSRGLADEQYF. The CDR3 DNA, read in part, is TGTGCCAGCAGTAGGGGACTAGCAGACGAG. This chain uses TRBV12-3 or TRBV12-4 with TRBJ2-7; 9 bases are shared with TRBD2. The DNA ends 3 residues before the CDR3 does, and the rest of the CDR3 is filled in from the germline J gene. The CDR3 contains 13 residues. Trimming at V came to 5 bases and at J to 5 bases, leaving 4 bases not matched to a gene.

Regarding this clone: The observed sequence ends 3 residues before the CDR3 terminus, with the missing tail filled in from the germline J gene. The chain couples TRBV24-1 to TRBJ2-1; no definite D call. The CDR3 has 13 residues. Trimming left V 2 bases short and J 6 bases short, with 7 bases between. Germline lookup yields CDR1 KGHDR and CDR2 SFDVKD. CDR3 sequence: CATSDSVTNEQFF. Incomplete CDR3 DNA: TGTGCCACCAGTGATTCAGTCACCAATGAG.

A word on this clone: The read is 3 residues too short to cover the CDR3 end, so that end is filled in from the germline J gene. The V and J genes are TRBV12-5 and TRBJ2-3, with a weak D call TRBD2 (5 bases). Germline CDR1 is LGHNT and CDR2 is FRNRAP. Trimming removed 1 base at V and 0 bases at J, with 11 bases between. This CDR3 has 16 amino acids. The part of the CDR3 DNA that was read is TGTGCTAGTGGTTTGGGACTACACACTAGCACAGATACG. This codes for CASGLGLHTSTDT. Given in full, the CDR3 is CASGLGLHTSTDTQYF.

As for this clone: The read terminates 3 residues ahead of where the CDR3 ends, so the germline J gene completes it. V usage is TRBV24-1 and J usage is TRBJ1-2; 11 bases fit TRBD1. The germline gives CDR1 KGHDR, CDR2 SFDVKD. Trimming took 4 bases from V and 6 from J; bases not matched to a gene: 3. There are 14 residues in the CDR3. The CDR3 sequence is CATSEGQGDHGYTF. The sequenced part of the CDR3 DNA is TGTGCCACCAGTGAGGGACAGGGGGACCATGGC.

The CDR3 bases that were read are TGTGCCAGCAGCTTTCGGCCAGGCGTACAAGAGACC. This gives the protein CASSFRPGVQET. The entire CDR3 protein is CASSFRPGVQETQYF. J is TRBJ2-5 and V is TRBV5-5, with D unresolved. The CDR3 is cut off 3 residues early in the read; its end comes from the germline J gene. This CDR3 contains 15 residues. V dropped 2 bases and J dropped 2 bases, with 13 bases sitting between them. Per the germline V gene, CDR1 is SGHKS and CDR2 is YYEKEE (reference sequence).

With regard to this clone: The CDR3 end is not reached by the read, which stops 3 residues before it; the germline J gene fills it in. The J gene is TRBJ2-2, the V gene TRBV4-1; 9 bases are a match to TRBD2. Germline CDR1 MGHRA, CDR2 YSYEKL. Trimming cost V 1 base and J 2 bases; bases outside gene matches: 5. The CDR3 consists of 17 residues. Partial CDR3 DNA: TGCGCCAGCAGCCAAGTACTGCGGGGGGGCAACACCGGGGAG. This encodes CASSQVLRGGNTGE. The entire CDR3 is CASSQVLRGGNTGELFF.

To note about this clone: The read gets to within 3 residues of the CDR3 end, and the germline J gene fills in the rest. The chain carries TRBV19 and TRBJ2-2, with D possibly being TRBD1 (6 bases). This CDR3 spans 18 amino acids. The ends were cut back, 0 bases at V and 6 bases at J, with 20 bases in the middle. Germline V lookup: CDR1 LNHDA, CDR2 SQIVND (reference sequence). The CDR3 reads CASSIERPGQGFAGELFF. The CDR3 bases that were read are TGTGCCAGTAGTATAGAACGCCCGGGGCAGGGGTTCGCCGGGGAG.

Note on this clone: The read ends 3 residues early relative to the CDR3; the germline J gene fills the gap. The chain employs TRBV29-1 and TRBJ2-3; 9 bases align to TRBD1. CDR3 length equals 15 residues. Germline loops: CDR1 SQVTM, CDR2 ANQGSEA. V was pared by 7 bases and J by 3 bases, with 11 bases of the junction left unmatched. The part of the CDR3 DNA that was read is TGCAGCGGTTCGGCACGGGACAGGGCTACAGATACG. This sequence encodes CSGSARDRATDT. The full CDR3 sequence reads CSGSARDRATDTQYF.

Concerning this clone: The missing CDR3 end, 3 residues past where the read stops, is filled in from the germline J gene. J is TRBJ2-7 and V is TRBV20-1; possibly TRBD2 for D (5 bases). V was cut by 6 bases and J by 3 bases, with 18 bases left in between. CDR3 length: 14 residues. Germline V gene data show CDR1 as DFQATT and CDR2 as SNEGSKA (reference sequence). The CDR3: CSARTPAEVYEQYF. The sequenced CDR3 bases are TGCAGTGCGAGGACCCCAGCGGAAGTCTACGAG.

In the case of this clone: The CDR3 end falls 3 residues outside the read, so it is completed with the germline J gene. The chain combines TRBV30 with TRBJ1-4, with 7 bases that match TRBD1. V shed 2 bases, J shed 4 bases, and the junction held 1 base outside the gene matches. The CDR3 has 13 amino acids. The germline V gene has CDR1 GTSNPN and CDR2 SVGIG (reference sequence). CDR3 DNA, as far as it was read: TGTGCCTGGAGTCAGGGGGGTAATGAAAAA. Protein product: CAWSQGGNEK. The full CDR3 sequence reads CAWSQGGNEKLFF.

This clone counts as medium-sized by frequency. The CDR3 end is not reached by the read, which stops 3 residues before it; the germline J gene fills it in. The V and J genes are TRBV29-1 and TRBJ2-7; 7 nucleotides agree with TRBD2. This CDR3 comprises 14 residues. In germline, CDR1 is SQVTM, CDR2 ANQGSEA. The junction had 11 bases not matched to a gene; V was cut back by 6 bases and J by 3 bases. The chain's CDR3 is CSVGAAGTGYEQYF. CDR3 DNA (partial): TGCAGCGTGGGTGCAGCGGGAACCGGCTACGAG.

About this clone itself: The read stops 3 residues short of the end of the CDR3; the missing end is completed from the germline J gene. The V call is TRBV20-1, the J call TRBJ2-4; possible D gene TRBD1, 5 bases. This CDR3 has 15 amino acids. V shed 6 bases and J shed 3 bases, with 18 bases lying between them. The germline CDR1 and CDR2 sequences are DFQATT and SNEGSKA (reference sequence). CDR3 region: CSAIRGGDNKNIQYF. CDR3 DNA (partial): TGCAGTGCGATAAGGGGTGGGGATAACAAAAACATT.

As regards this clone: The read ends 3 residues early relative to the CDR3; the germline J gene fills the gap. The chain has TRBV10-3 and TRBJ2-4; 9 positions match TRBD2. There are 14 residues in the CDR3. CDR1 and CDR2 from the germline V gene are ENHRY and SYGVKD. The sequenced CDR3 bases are TGTGCCATCAGTGAGTCGGATAGCGGGAGTGTT. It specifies CAISESDSGSV. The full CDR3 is CAISESDSGSVQYF.